Shown below are 30 T cell receptor beta chains from a single sample sequenced in a study of blood T cell repertoires in COVID-19. This table comes from immunoSEQ multiplex PCR, and its TCRdb copy is limited to in-frame clones, with some not included. The sample holds over 85,000 clones, roughly nine tenths seen once. Sequenced material: peripheral blood. These receptors were obtained from a human donor in a cohort sampled during active COVID-19.

V usage is TRBV30 and J usage is TRBJ1-2, with D maybe TRBD1 (5 bases). The ends were cut back, 1 base at V and 7 bases at J, with 16 bases in the middle. This CDR3 is built from 14 residues. CDR1 GTSNPN and CDR2 SVGIG come from the germline V gene (reference sequence). The CDR3, as DNA: TGTGCCTGGAGTGCCTTGACGGGGGTAGGTGGCTACACCTTC. It codes for CAWSALTGVGGYTF.

J is TRBJ2-5 and V is TRBV3-1 (or the pseudogene TRBV3-2); 9 nucleotides align to TRBD2. The CDR3 runs to 15 residues. CDR1 is LGHDT, CDR2 YNNKEL, per germline (reference sequence). Losses at the gene ends were 1 base for V and 2 bases for J; bases not matched to a gene: 2. CDR3 amino acids: CASSQGAGGQETQYF. CDR3 DNA: TGTGCCAGCAGCCAAGGGGCGGGGGGGCAAGAGACCCAGTACTTC.

The V and J genes are TRBV11-3 and TRBJ2-2; 7 positions agree with TRBD1. CDR1 is SGHNT and CDR2 is YENEEA in the germline V gene. CDR3 size: 17 residues. The J segment lost 3 bases and the V segment lost 1 base, leaving 8 bases of the junction unmatched. The CDR3 DNA reads TGTGCCAGCAGCTTAGCTGGGACAGATTTTCACACCGGGGAGCTGTTTTTT. Translating gives CASSLAGTDFHTGELFF.

This chain links TRBV3-1 (or the pseudogene TRBV3-2) with TRBJ1-5; D perhaps matches TRBD1 (6 bases). Per germline, CDR1 LGHDT and CDR2 YNNKEL (reference sequence). CDR3 length equals 15 residues. Trimming took off 1 base at V and 1 base at J, with 8 bases between the two ends. The CDR3 reads CASSQGTASNQPQHF. For the CDR3, the DNA is TGTGCCAGCAGCCAAGGGACAGCAAGCAATCAGCCCCAGCATTTT.

This rearrangement joins TRBV2 to TRBJ2-7, with TRBD2 as a possible D gene (6 bases). Germline CDR1 is SNHLY and CDR2 is FYNNEI. The CDR3 contains 13 residues. Deletions cut 5 bases from V and 6 bases from J, with 14 bases between. CDR3 amino acids: CASSTWEVSEQYF. CDR3 bases: TGTGCCAGCAGTACTTGGGAGGTGTCCGAGCAGTACTTC.

This chain joins TRBV7-8 and TRBJ2-5, with a possible D match to TRBD2 (6 bases). This CDR3 has 14 residues. CDR1 and CDR2 (germline): SGHVS, FQNEAQ. Between the trimmed V and J ends, which lost 9 bases and 4 bases, there was a span of 18 bases. The CDR3 here is CASIHAGSGETQYF. The CDR3, as DNA: TGTGCCAGTATACACGCGGGATCGGGAGAGACCCAGTACTTC.

J is TRBJ1-1 and V is TRBV10-3, with D perhaps matching TRBD1 (5 bases). Trimming took 5 bases from V and 1 from J, leaving 11 bases between them. Germline V CDR1 and CDR2: ENHRY, SYGVKD. The CDR3 spans 14 residues. The DNA of the CDR3 is TGTGCCATCAGTCCTATCAGGGAGAACACTGAAGCTTTCTTT. It encodes CAISPIRENTEAFF.

The chain joins TRBV30 to TRBJ2-5; no firm D call. This CDR3 contains 13 residues. Trimming removed 4 bases at V and 1 base at J, with 10 bases between. Germline values: CDR1 GTSNPN, CDR2 SVGIG (reference sequence). The CDR3 bases are TGTGCCTGGAAGCAGCGATCCCAAGAGACCCAGTACTTC. Translated: CAWKQRSQETQYF.

J is TRBJ2-1 and V is TRBV4-1, with D tentatively TRBD1 (5 bases). This CDR3 is built from 15 residues. Germline CDR1 and CDR2: MGHRA and YSYEKL. V was pared by 0 bases and J by 7 bases, with 13 bases between. The DNA for the CDR3 is TGCGCCAGCAGCCAAGAAAGGGGCACCAGGAATGAGCAGTTCTTC. Its protein is CASSQERGTRNEQFF.

The CDR3 DNA is TGTGCCAGCGTGGAGGGCAAAAACATTCAGTACTTC. Residues: CASVEGKNIQYF. The chain has TRBV7-2 and TRBJ2-4, with D perhaps TRBD2 (6 bases). The germline CDR1 and CDR2 sequences are SGHTA and FQGNSA. The CDR3 has 12 residues. V lost 8 bases and J 3 bases, leaving 8 bases between the germline ends.

The chain combines TRBV3-1 (or the pseudogene TRBV3-2) with TRBJ2-3, with 7 bases fitting TRBD2. CDR1 is LGHDT, CDR2 YNNKEL, per germline (reference sequence). Trimming took 1 base from V and 4 from J; bases not matched to a gene: 2. The CDR3 totals 14 residues. CDR3 amino acids: CASSQVAGADTQYF. For the CDR3, the DNA is TGTGCCAGCAGCCAAGTTGCGGGGGCAGATACGCAGTATTTT.

The J gene is TRBJ1-2, the V gene TRBV4-2; 9 positions match TRBD1. The CDR3 runs 14 residues. With 3 bases clipped from V and 5 bases from J, the junction kept 4 bases outside the gene matches. CDR1 and CDR2 from the germline V gene are LGHNA and YNFKEQ. CDR3 in amino acids: CASSQGTGSYGYTF. The CDR3, as DNA: TGTGCCAGCAGCCAGGGGACAGGGAGTTATGGCTACACCTTC.

Here the CDR3 DNA reads TGTGCCAGCAGTTACGGGGGGACAGAAAACACCGGGGAGCTGTTTTTT. Protein: CASSYGGTENTGELFF. The genes are TRBV6-6 and TRBJ2-2; D perhaps matches TRBD1 (7 bases). V was shortened by 2 bases and J by 2 bases, with 12 bases between the two germline ends. Germline V gene sequence: CDR1 MNHNY, CDR2 SVGAGI (reference sequence). The CDR3 loop spans 16 amino acids.

V and J are TRBV6-2 or TRBV6-3 and TRBJ2-2; D is uncertain. The CDR3 sequence is 14 residues long. CDR1 and CDR2 (germline): MNHEY, SVGEGT. V lost 2 bases, J lost 6 bases, and 10 bases lay in between. The CDR3 region is CASSYDGVAGELFF. The CDR3 region has the DNA TGTGCCAGCAGTTACGACGGAGTGGCCGGGGAGCTGTTTTTT.

The rearrangement joins TRBV3-1 (or the pseudogene TRBV3-2) to TRBJ2-3; TRBD2 is a possible D gene (6 bases). V lost 5 bases and J lost 4, with 16 bases in between. Germline assignment: CDR1 LGHDT and CDR2 YNNKEL (reference sequence). The CDR3 consists of 15 residues. The CDR3 bases are TGTGCCAGCAGCTCCGGCGGAGGGAAGTCAGATACGCAGTATTTT. Protein product: CASSSGGGKSDTQYF.

The chain couples TRBV20-1 to TRBJ2-1; possible D gene TRBD1, 6 bases. This CDR3 is 11 amino acids long. Trimming left V 8 bases short and J 6 bases short, with 11 bases between. The germline V gene has CDR1 DFQATT and CDR2 SNEGSKA (reference sequence). CDR3: CSPKGGNEQFF. In DNA, the CDR3 is TGCAGTCCCAAAGGGGGCAATGAGCAGTTCTTC.

The V and J genes are TRBV9 and TRBJ2-3, with TRBD1 matching over 9 bases. The CDR3 loop spans 15 amino acids. Germline V lookup: CDR1 SGDLS, CDR2 YYNGEE. The ends lost 1 base at V and 7 bases at J; junction bases unmatched: 7. CDR3 in DNA: TGTGCCAGCAGCGTATCCGGACAGGGGAGGCATACGCAGTATTTT. The encoded protein is CASSVSGQGRHTQYF.

The chain uses TRBV7-3 and TRBJ2-1; D is unclear. V was clipped by 4 bases and J by 8 bases, with 12 bases between them. The CDR3 sequence is 13 residues long. CDR1 and CDR2 from the germline V gene are SGHTA and FQGTGA. The CDR3 loop reads CASSSPLVDEQFF. The CDR3 coding sequence is TGTGCCAGCAGCTCCCCCTTGGTAGATGAGCAGTTCTTC. Together with reference TRBV7-3 and TRBJ2-1, the CDR3 gives the full variable domain: GAGVSQTPSNKVTEKGKYVELRCDPISGHTALYWYRQSLGQGPEFLIYFQGTGAADDSGLPNDRFFAVRPEGSVSTLKIQRTERGDSAVYLCASSSPLVDEQFFGPGTRLTVL.

This chain uses TRBV6-5 with TRBJ1-2; maybe TRBD1 (5 bases). Trimming shortened V by 6 bases and J by 7 bases, and 18 bases separated the two germline ends. CDR1 and CDR2 from the germline V gene are MNHEY and SVGAGI. The CDR3 loop spans 14 amino acids. This CDR3 is CASSQPDNFSGYTF. CDR3 bases: TGTGCCAGCAGCCAACCGGACAACTTCAGTGGCTACACCTTC.

The V gene is TRBV4-2, the J gene TRBJ2-3, with unresolved D. Germline assignment: CDR1 LGHNA and CDR2 YNFKEQ. V lost 0 bases and J 0 bases, leaving 16 bases between the germline ends. The CDR3 sequence is 18 residues long. In DNA form, the CDR3 reads TGTGCCAGCAGCCAAGACCTCTTTAGCACCTCTAGCACAGATACGCAGTATTTT. This encodes CASSQDLFSTSSTDTQYF.

The V call is TRBV20-1, the J call TRBJ2-1; 9 bases line up with TRBD2. Trimming cost V 3 bases and J 6 bases; bases outside gene matches: 6. CDR1 DFQATT and CDR2 SNEGSKA come from the germline V gene (reference sequence). CDR3 length: 14 amino acids. This CDR3 reads CSASSGGGVNEQFF. In DNA, the CDR3 is TGCAGTGCTAGTAGCGGGGGAGGGGTCAATGAGCAGTTCTTC.

This sequence joins TRBV14 and TRBJ2-1; TRBD2 agrees at 12 bases. V lost 0 bases, J lost 8 bases, and 8 bases stayed unmatched. The CDR3 has 17 residues. Germline V gene data show CDR1 as SGHDN and CDR2 as FVKESK. This CDR3 is CASSQDWSSGRVDEQFF. CDR3 nucleotides: TGTGCCAGCAGCCAAGATTGGTCTAGCGGGAGGGTTGATGAGCAGTTCTTC.

V and J are TRBV7-2 and TRBJ2-7; possibly TRBD1 for D (5 bases). The length of the CDR3 is 14 residues. Germline V gives CDR1 SGHTA, CDR2 FQGNSA. Trimming cost V 5 bases and J 3 bases, with 14 bases left between them. CDR3: CASSPPWGGYEQYF. CDR3 bases: TGTGCCAGCAGCCCCCCCTGGGGCGGCTACGAGCAGTACTTC.

The chain combines TRBV5-4 with TRBJ2-3, with D possibly being TRBD2 (5 bases). The CDR3 loop spans 16 amino acids. Trimming left V 0 bases short and J 2 bases short, with 13 bases between. The germline CDR1 and CDR2 sequences are SGHNT and YYREEE (reference sequence). In DNA, the CDR3 is TGTGCCAGCAGCTTGGCCGCGGGTTCGTCCACAGATACGCAGTATTTT. The encoded protein is CASSLAAGSSTDTQYF.

The chain uses TRBV9 and TRBJ2-2, with D possibly matching TRBD1 (6 bases). The germline gives CDR1 SGDLS, CDR2 YYNGEE. The CDR3 length is 16 residues. V shed 5 bases and J shed 7 bases, with 21 bases lying between them. CDR3 protein: CASSATGTPSVGELFF. CDR3 nucleotides: TGTGCCAGCAGTGCGACCGGGACACCCAGTGTCGGGGAGCTGTTTTTT. Together with reference TRBV9 and TRBJ2-2, the CDR3 gives the full variable domain: DSGVTQTPKHLITATGQRVTLRCSPRSGDLSVYWYQQSLDQGLQFLIQYYNGEERAKGNILERFSAQQFPDLHSELNLSSLELGDSALYFCASSATGTPSVGELFFGEGSRLTVL.

The V and J genes are TRBV30 and TRBJ2-4; 7 nucleotides agree with TRBD1. The length of the CDR3 is 15 residues. Germline V gives CDR1 GTSNPN, CDR2 SVGIG (reference sequence). Trimming at V came to 3 bases and at J to 0 bases, leaving 5 bases not matched to a gene. The CDR3 DNA reads TGTGCCTGGAGCCGGGACAGCCGAGCCAAAAACATTCAGTACTTC. It specifies CAWSRDSRAKNIQYF.

V is TRBV4-1 and J is TRBJ2-2; 10 positions match TRBD2. J lost 3 bases, V lost 6 bases, and 10 bases had no gene match. The CDR3 has 17 amino acids. The germline CDR1 and CDR2 sequences are MGHRA and YSYEKL. The CDR3 loop is CASSRVAGGVHTGELFF. The DNA of the CDR3 is TGCGCCAGCAGTCGGGTAGCGGGAGGTGTGCACACCGGGGAGCTGTTTTTT.

The chain joins TRBV6-1 to TRBJ1-5, with D uncertain. Germline loops: CDR1 MNHNS, CDR2 SASEGT. Trimming removed 0 bases from V and 6 bases from J, with 21 bases in between. CDR3 length: 18 residues. This chain's CDR3 is CASSEAPPGSSASQPQHF. The CDR3 nucleotides read TGTGCCAGCAGTGAAGCTCCCCCCGGGTCCTCGGCCAGTCAGCCCCAGCATTTT.

This chain links TRBV4-1 with TRBJ2-7; TRBD2 matches 14 bases. CDR1 and CDR2 from the germline V gene are MGHRA and YSYEKL. There are 17 residues in the CDR3. V shed 5 bases, J shed 2 bases, and the junction held 8 bases outside the gene matches. CDR3 in amino acids: CASSRTSGGNLPYEQYF. Here the CDR3 DNA reads TGCGCCAGCAGCAGGACTAGCGGGGGGAACCTACCCTACGAGCAGTACTTC.

This clone appeared once. This chain links TRBV9 with TRBJ2-5, with TRBD1 matching over 9 bases. V gave up 0 bases and J gave up 4 bases; unmatched junction bases: 4. Per the germline V gene, CDR1 is SGDLS and CDR2 is YYNGEE. The CDR3 loop spans 15 amino acids. The CDR3 loop is CASSVDRGQGETQYF. CDR3 sequence (DNA): TGTGCCAGCAGCGTAGACAGGGGGCAGGGAGAGACCCAGTACTTC.